This is a list of T cell receptor beta chains from one sample in a study of cytomegalovirus exposure and HLA in healthy donors. This table comes from immunoSEQ multiplex PCR, and its TCRdb copy is limited to in-frame clones, with some not included. The sample yields roughly 130,000 clones, roughly 84% seen once. Sequencing input: PBMCs. The receptors originated from a man in his fifties in good health and CMV-seronegative. Both conserved end residues are part of each CDR3. D genes are given only for firm matches. Not every row has a clone size; where given, it reads once, few, many or a size class.

TRBJ2-7 | TRBV27 | 13 | . | . | TGTGCCAGCAGTTCGGCCCCCTTGCGGGAGCAGTACTTC | CASSSAPLREQYF
TRBJ2-1 | TRBV14 | 16 | . | TRBD1 | TGTGCCAGCAGCCAATTTACAGGGGGCTCCTACAATGAGCAGTTCTTC | CASSQFTGGSYNEQFF
TRBJ2-7 | TRBV13 | 15 | once | TRBD2 | TGTGCCAGCAGCTCACACGGGCGGGGGGACTACGAGCAGTACTTC | CASSSHGRGDYEQYF
TRBJ1-6 | TRBV5-5 | 16 | . | . | TGTGCCAGCAGCCCAATATCGCAGGGTCGGAATTCACCCCTCCACTTT | CASSPISQGRNSPLHF
TRBJ2-5 | TRBV10-1 | 16 | . | TRBD2 | TGCGCCAGCAGTGAGACTAGCGGGGGCCGATCAGGGACCCAGTACTTC | CASSETSGGRSGTQYF
TRBJ1-6 | TRBV5-1 | 18 | . | TRBD1 | TGCGCCAGCAGGCCCGGACGGACAGGTGGCTCCTATAATTCACCCCTCCACTTT | CASRPGRTGGSYNSPLHF
TRBJ1-2 | TRBV30 | 12 | few | . | TGTGCCTGGAGTGTACAGGTTGGTGGGGCCACCTTC | CAWSVQVGGATF
TRBJ1-1 | TRBV6-1 | 14 | few | TRBD1 | TGTGCCAGCATCAACAGGGGAATAGAGGCTGAAGCTTTCTTT | CASINRGIEAEAFF
TRBJ2-7 | TRBV7-8 | 15 | . | . | TGTGCCAGCAGCTTAGGGCCGGAGAGACTTTACGAGCAGTACTTC | CASSLGPERLYEQYF
TRBJ1-5 | TRBV9 | 13 | few | . | TGTGCCAGCAGCGTAGCTACCGGGGGGCCCCAGCATTTT | CASSVATGGPQHF
TRBJ1-1 | TRBV7-3 | 13 | . | . | TGTGCCAGCAGCTCCCGCCAGGGCGGGGGAGCTTTCTTT | CASSSRQGGGAFF
TRBJ2-5 | TRBV2 | 16 | . | TRBD2 | TGTGCCAGCAGTGAACTTAGGCGGGGGGGCCTCGAGACCCAGTACTTC | CASSELRRGGLETQYF
TRBJ1-1 | TRBV6-1 | 15 | . | TRBD1 | TGTGCCAGCAGTGAAGGGCGGACAGGGGGCACTGAAGCTTTCTTT | CASSEGRTGGTEAFF
TRBJ2-1 | TRBV5-1 | 16 | . | TRBD1 | TGCGCCAGCAGCTTGGCCTGGACAGGGGATTACAATGAGCAGTTCTTC | CASSLAWTGDYNEQFF
TRBJ1-2 | TRBV4-3 | 15 | once | . | TGCGCCAGCAGCCAAGATCGAGAGGGGGACTATGGCTACACCTTC | CASSQDREGDYGYTF
TRBJ2-1 | TRBV11-2 | 14 | . | . | TGTGCCAGCAGTGGGGGCGGATCCTACAATGAGCAGTTCTTC | CASSGGGSYNEQFF
TRBJ2-1 | TRBV11-2 | 13 | . | . | TGTGCCAGCAGCTTAGGGCGGAACAATGAGCAGTTCTTC | CASSLGRNNEQFF
TRBJ1-1 | TRBV6-5 | 15 | . | TRBD1 | TGTGCCAGCAGATCCTGGACAGGACTGAACACTGAAGCTTTCTTT | CASRSWTGLNTEAFF
TRBJ2-5 | TRBV5-1 | 14 | once | . | TGCGCCAGCAGCTTGGCAGGTTTCCAAGAGACCCAGTACTTC | CASSLAGFQETQYF
TRBJ1-5 | TRBV30 | 12 | . | . | TGTGCCTGCCTCAGGGGTTATCAGCCCCAGCATTTT | CACLRGYQPQHF
TRBJ1-3 | TRBV30 | 14 | . | . | TGTGCCTGGACCCGGGAATACGCTGGAAACACCATATATTTT | CAWTREYAGNTIYF
TRBJ2-5 | TRBV25-1 | 15 | . | . | TGTGCCAGCAGTGAATATGTAGGGGGAGGGGAGACCCAGTACTTC | CASSEYVGGGETQYF
TRBJ2-3 | TRBV19 | 16 | once | . | TGTGCCAGTAGCTACGGGACACCGCTTTACACAGATACGCAGTATTTT | CASSYGTPLYTDTQYF
TRBJ1-1 | TRBV11-2 | 15 | . | TRBD1 | TGTGCCAGCGGGGGACAGGGTCTAGCGAACACTGAAGCTTTCTTT | CASGGQGLANTEAFF
TRBJ1-2 | TRBV7-9 | 12 | . | . | TGTGCCAGCAGCTCCCAGGGGTCTGGCTACACCTTC | CASSSQGSGYTF
TRBJ1-1 | TRBV19 | 15 | . | TRBD1 | TGTGCCAGTAAGGGGGCCCAGGGGATGAACACTGAAGCTTTCTTT | CASKGAQGMNTEAFF
TRBJ2-3 | TRBV11-2 | 14 | once | . | TGTGCCAGCAGCTCTACCGGGTCCGTCGATACGCAGTATTTT | CASSSTGSVDTQYF
TRBJ1-2 | TRBV19 | 14 | . | . | TGTGCCACCGACTCCGGGACAAGGCCCTATGGCTACACCTTC | CATDSGTRPYGYTF
TRBJ2-7 | TRBV7-2 | 14 | . | . | TGTGCCAGCAGCTTAGAGGTCAGGGTGGTTGAGCAGTACTTC | CASSLEVRVVEQYF
TRBJ1-1 | TRBV15 | 15 | . | . | TGTGCCACCAGCAGCGATGACAGCGGGTCAACTGAAGCTTTCTTT | CATSSDDSGSTEAFF
TRBJ2-7 | TRBV27 | 15 | . | TRBD1 | TGTGCCAGCAGTGATGGGACAGGTGCAGCCTACGAGCAGTACTTC | CASSDGTGAAYEQYF
TRBJ1-5 | TRBV19 | 14 | . | . | TGTGCCAGTAGTATAGTCAGGGGCAATCAGCCCCAGCATTTT | CASSIVRGNQPQHF
TRBJ2-2 | TRBV2 | 15 | . | . | TGTGCCAGCAGTCCTTCCTCGACAGACACCGGGGAGCTGTTTTTT | CASSPSSTDTGELFF